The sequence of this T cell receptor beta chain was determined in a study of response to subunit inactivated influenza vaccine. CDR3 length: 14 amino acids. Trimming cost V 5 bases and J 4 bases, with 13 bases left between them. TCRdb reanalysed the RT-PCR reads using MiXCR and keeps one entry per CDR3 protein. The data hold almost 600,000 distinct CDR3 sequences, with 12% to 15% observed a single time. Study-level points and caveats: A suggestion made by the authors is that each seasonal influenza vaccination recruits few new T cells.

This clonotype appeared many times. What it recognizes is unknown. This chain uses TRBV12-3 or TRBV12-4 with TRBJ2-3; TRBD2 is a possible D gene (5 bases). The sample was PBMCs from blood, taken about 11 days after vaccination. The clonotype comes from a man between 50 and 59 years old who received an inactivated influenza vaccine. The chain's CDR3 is CASSPGLGADTQYF. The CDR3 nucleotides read TGTGCCAGCAGTCCCGGACTGGGAGCAGATACGCAGTATTTT.